The 3 T cell receptor beta chains presented below share a single source sample, sequenced in a study of T cell responses to AZD1222 COVID-19 vaccine. Assay used: immunoSEQ multiplex PCR; TCRdb lists only in-frame clones, some missing. Of some 92,000 clones listed, approximately 90% are singletons. The sequences come from peripheral blood, collected on day 0 of AZD1222 vaccination. These receptors were obtained from an adult in good health.

J is TRBJ2-7 and V is TRBV28, with 10 bases aligning to TRBD1. The CDR3 has 15 amino acids. The germline gives CDR1 MDHEN, CDR2 SYDVKM. J gave up 6 bases and V 3 bases, and 8 bases lay outside the gene matches. The CDR3 region is CASSFPTGGRFEQYF. In nucleotides, the CDR3 is TGTGCCAGCAGTTTTCCGACAGGGGGCCGCTTCGAGCAGTACTTC.

This clone was picked up one time. The chain employs TRBV19 and TRBJ2-7; 10 nucleotides agree with TRBD2. The germline V gene has CDR1 LNHDA and CDR2 SQIVND (reference sequence). The CDR3 has 15 amino acids. The V segment lost 7 bases and the J segment 0 bases; nucleotides outside the gene matches: 6. CDR3 nucleotides: TGTGCCAGTACCATAACTAGCGGGGTCTCCTACGAGCAGTACTTC. Residues: CASTITSGVSYEQYF.

The J gene is TRBJ1-2, the V gene TRBV19, with 8 positions matching TRBD1. This CDR3 is built from 15 residues. Losses at the gene ends were 3 bases for V and 4 bases for J; bases not matched to a gene: 7. Germline loops: CDR1 LNHDA, CDR2 SQIVND (reference sequence). The CDR3: CASSMMTGVIYGYTF. The CDR3 DNA is TGTGCCAGTAGTATGATGACAGGGGTGATCTATGGCTACACCTTC.